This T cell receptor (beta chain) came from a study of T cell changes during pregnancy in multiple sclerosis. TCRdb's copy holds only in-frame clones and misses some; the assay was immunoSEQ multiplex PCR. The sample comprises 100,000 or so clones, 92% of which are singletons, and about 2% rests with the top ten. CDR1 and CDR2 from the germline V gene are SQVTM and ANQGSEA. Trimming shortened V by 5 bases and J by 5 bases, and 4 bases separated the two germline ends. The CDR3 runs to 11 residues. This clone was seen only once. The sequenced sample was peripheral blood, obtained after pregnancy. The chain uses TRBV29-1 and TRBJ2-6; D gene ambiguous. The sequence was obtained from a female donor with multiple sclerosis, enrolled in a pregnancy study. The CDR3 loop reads CSVYRANVLTF. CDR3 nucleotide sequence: TGCAGCGTTTATAGGGCCAACGTCCTGACTTTC.